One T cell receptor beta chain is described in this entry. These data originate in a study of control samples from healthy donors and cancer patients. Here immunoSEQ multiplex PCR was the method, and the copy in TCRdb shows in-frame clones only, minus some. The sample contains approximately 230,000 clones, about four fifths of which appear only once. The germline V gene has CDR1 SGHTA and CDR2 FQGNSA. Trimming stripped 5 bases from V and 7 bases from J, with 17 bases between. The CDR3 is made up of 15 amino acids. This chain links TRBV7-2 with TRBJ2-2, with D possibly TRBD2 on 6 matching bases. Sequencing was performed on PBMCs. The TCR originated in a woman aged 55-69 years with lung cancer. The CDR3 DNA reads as TGTGCCAGCAGCCCTTGGACTACCGGGAGCGGGGAGCTGTTTTTT. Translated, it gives CASSPWTTGSGELFF.